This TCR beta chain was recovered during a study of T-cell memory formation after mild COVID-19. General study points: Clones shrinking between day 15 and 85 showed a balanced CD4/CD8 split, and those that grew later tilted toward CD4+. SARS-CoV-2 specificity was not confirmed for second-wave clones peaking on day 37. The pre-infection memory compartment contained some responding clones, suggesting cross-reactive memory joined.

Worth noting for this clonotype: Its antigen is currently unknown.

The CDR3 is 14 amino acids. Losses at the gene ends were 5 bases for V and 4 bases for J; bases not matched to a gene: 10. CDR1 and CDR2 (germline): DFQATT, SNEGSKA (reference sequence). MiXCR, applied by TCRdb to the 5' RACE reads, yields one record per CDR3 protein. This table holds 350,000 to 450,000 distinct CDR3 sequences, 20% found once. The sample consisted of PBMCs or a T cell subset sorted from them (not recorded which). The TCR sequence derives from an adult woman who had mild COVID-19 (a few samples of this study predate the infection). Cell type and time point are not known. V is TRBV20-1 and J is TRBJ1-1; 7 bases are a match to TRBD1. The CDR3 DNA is TGCAGTGCTCCGCAGGGGGTGAGGCCCACTGAAGCTTTCTTT. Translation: CSAPQGVRPTEAFF.